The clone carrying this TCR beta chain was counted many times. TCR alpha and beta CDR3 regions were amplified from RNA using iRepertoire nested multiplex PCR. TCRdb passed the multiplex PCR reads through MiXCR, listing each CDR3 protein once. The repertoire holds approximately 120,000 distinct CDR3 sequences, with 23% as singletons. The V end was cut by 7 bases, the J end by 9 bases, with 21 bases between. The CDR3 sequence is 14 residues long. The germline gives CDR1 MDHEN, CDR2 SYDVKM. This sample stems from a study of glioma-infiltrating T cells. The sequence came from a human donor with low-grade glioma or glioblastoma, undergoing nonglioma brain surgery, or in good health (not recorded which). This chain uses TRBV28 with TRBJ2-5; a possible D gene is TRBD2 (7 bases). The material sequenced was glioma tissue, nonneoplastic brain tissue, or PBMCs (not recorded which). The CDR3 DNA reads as TGTGCCAGCATTCGCGGGGGACAAAGTTGGGCCCAGTACTTC. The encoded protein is CASIRGGQSWAQYF.